Presented here are 30 T cell receptor beta chains from one specimen sequenced in a study of cytomegalovirus exposure and HLA in healthy donors. In the PCR, 60 Vbeta and 13 Jbeta primers were used. This table comes from immunoSEQ multiplex PCR, and its TCRdb copy is limited to in-frame clones, with some not included. In the table there are about 110,000 clones, under 70% of which are singletons. The specimen was PBMCs. The receptors here all came from a man under 40 in good health and CMV-seropositive.

This clone was observed a handful of times. V usage is TRBV6-6 and J usage is TRBJ1-2; tentative D call: TRBD1 (5 bases). This CDR3 has 14 residues. V was clipped by 6 bases and J by 5 bases, with 16 bases between them. Germline CDR1 reads MNHNY; CDR2 reads SVGAGI (reference sequence). CDR3 DNA sequence: TGTGCCAGCAGGGACATCCCAGGGTTGTATGGCTACACCTTC. This encodes CASRDIPGLYGYTF.

This chain uses TRBV7-2 with TRBJ2-1, with 11 positions matching TRBD2. Germline V gene sequence: CDR1 SGHTA, CDR2 FQGNSA. CDR3 length: 17 amino acids. The V segment lost 4 bases and the J segment 3 bases; nucleotides outside the gene matches: 8. The CDR3 region has the DNA TGTGCCAGCAGCTCCATAAAACTAGCGGGAGTCTACAATGAGCAGTTCTTC. Amino acid sequence: CASSSIKLAGVYNEQFF.

The gene calls are TRBV6-1 and TRBJ2-4; TRBD2 might be the D (5 bases). The CDR3 has 20 amino acids. V shed 2 bases and J shed 1 base, with 24 bases lying between them. Germline CDR1 reads MNHNS; CDR2 reads SASEGT. The CDR3 DNA follows: TGTGCCAGCAGTGAACGGTGGGCGCCCCAACTAGTGGCGGCCAAAAACATTCAGTACTTC. This sequence encodes CASSERWAPQLVAAKNIQYF.

The J gene is TRBJ1-1, the V gene TRBV2, with D possibly TRBD1 on 5 matching bases. The V end was cut by 7 bases, the J end by 1 base, with 13 bases between. The CDR3 length is 14 residues. Per germline, CDR1 SNHLY and CDR2 FYNNEI. The DNA of the CDR3 is TGTGCCAGCACAGTCGACAGCTGGAACACTGAAGCTTTCTTT. Translating gives CASTVDSWNTEAFF.

The chain links TRBV29-1 to TRBJ1-2; TRBD1 might be the D (5 bases). Per the germline V gene, CDR1 is SQVTM and CDR2 is ANQGSEA. The CDR3 loop spans 11 amino acids. Trimming removed 6 bases from V and 7 bases from J, with 12 bases in between. For the CDR3, the DNA is TGCAGCGTCGGGGGGTATGGTGGCTACACCTTC. This encodes CSVGGYGGYTF. The full variable domain, in which reference TRBV29-1 and TRBJ1-2 provide the parts outside the CDR3, is SAVISQKPSRDICQRGTSLTIQCQVDSQVTMMFWYRQQPGQSLTLIATANQGSEATYESGFVIDKFPISRPNLTFSTLTVSNMSPEDSSIYLCSVGGYGGYTFGSGTRLTVV.

The gene calls are TRBV6-5 and TRBJ2-1; possible D gene TRBD1, 6 bases. Germline V gene lookup returns CDR1 MNHEY and CDR2 SVGAGI. With 5 bases removed from V and 7 bases from J, the gap between germline ends came to 9 bases. The CDR3 length is 12 residues. CDR3 sequence reads: CASSPGQNEQFF. Written as DNA, the CDR3 is TGTGCCAGCAGTCCGGGACAAAATGAGCAGTTCTTC.

This clone was recorded a few times. This sequence joins TRBV7-3 and TRBJ2-2, with 8 bases that match TRBD2. The CDR3 spans 17 residues. Germline assignment: CDR1 SGHTA and CDR2 FQGTGA. Losses at the gene ends were 5 bases for V and 6 bases for J; bases not matched to a gene: 14. This CDR3 reads CASSPSLVAGIAGELFF. CDR3 in DNA: TGTGCCAGCAGCCCATCATTGGTAGCGGGGATTGCCGGGGAGCTGTTTTTT.

The rearrangement links TRBV19 to TRBJ1-2, with TRBD1 matching 7 bases. With 5 bases clipped from V and 8 bases from J, the junction kept 17 bases outside the gene matches. This CDR3 is 16 amino acids long. CDR1 is LNHDA and CDR2 is SQIVND in the germline V gene (reference sequence). The CDR3 here is CASSAYPGQSARGYTF. Here the CDR3 DNA reads TGTGCCAGTAGTGCCTATCCGGGACAGTCAGCTCGCGGCTACACCTTC.

The V gene is TRBV4-2, the J gene TRBJ2-5; 10 nucleotides match TRBD2. The V gene's germline CDR1 is LGHNA and CDR2 YNFKEQ. This CDR3 has 17 residues. V shed 2 bases and J 0 bases; nucleotides not matched to a gene: 6. CDR3 sequence (DNA): TGTGCCAGCAGCCAATTCCCGGGACTAGCGTACCAAGAGACCCAGTACTTC. Residues: CASSQFPGLAYQETQYF.

To note about this clone: A junction boundary mismatches the germline segment, possibly from a read error. The rearrangement joins TRBV29-1 to TRBJ1-2; TRBD1 matches 7 bases. Germline V gene lookup returns CDR1 SQVTM and CDR2 ANQGSEA. The CDR3 runs 14 residues. This CDR3 is CSAETGATLYGYTF. Here the CDR3 DNA reads TGCAGCGCTGAAACAGGGGCCACCCTCTATGGCTACACCTTC.

This chain joins TRBV4-1 and TRBJ2-7; no clear D. CDR3 length equals 14 residues. Trimming shortened V by 0 bases and J by 5 bases, and 11 bases separated the two germline ends. Germline V CDR1 and CDR2: MGHRA, YSYEKL. DNA of the CDR3: TGCGCCAGCAGCCAAGAGCTAGGAGTGGACGAGCAGTACTTC. This gives the protein CASSQELGVDEQYF.

On this clone: This CDR3 is also generated by other DNA sequences in the sample. The gene calls are TRBV4-1 and TRBJ1-2, with TRBD1 identical over 7 bases. The J segment lost 5 bases and the V segment lost 4 bases, leaving 10 bases of the junction unmatched. Germline CDR1 is MGHRA and CDR2 is YSYEKL. The length of the CDR3 is 15 residues. The CDR3: CASSPDGTAYYGYTF. CDR3 nucleotides: TGCGCCAGCAGCCCCGATGGGACAGCCTATTATGGCTACACCTTC.

The chain combines TRBV5-1 with TRBJ1-4; the match to TRBD1 covers 8 bases. V lost 5 bases and J lost 6; bases outside the gene matches: 6. Germline CDR1 and CDR2: SGHRS and YFSETQ. This CDR3 comprises 14 residues. DNA of the CDR3: TGCGCCAGCAGTCAAAAGGGACAGGATGAAAAACTGTTTTTT. Translation: CASSQKGQDEKLFF.

V gene TRBV27 combines with J gene TRBJ2-5; 7 bases map to TRBD1. J gave up 7 bases and V 2 bases, and 7 bases lay outside the gene matches. Looked up from germline, CDR1 is MNHEY and CDR2 is SMNVEV (reference sequence). CDR3 length equals 14 residues. CDR3 residues: CASSLTRRQGTQYF. The CDR3 DNA follows: TGTGCCAGCAGTTTAACTAGGCGACAGGGGACCCAGTACTTC.

The rearrangement joins TRBV5-6 to TRBJ2-7; TRBD1 matches at 7 bases. With 2 bases clipped from V and 1 base from J, the junction kept 6 bases outside the gene matches. The CDR3 is 15 amino acids. The germline CDR1 and CDR2 sequences are SGHDT and YYEEEE. Here the CDR3 reads CASSFGWDSSYEQYF. The CDR3, as DNA: TGTGCCAGCAGCTTCGGATGGGACAGTTCCTACGAGCAGTACTTC. Full variable domain (missing parts from reference TRBV5-6 and TRBJ2-7): DAGVTQSPTHLIKTRGQQVTLRCSPKSGHDTVSWYQQALGQGPQFIFQYYEEEERQRGNFPDRFSGHQFPNYSSELNVNALLLGDSALYLCASSFGWDSSYEQYFGPGTRLTVT.

This clone was picked up one time. The junction departs from germline at one end; a sequencing error may be responsible. V usage is TRBV28 and J usage is TRBJ1-5; TRBD1 is a possible D gene (5 bases). The CDR3 is 12 residues long. The germline V gene has CDR1 MDHEN and CDR2 SYDVKM. CDR3 residues: CASSFNSGRGDF. The DNA of the CDR3 is TGTGCCAGCAGTTTTAACTCGGGCCGGGGGGATTTT.

The rearrangement links TRBV14 to TRBJ1-1, with a weak D call TRBD1 (5 bases). Trimming took 3 bases from V and 4 from J, leaving 6 bases between them. Looked up from germline, CDR1 is SGHDN and CDR2 is FVKESK. CDR3 length: 12 residues. The CDR3 loop is CASSQGGTEAFF. The CDR3 DNA reads TGTGCCAGCAGCCAGGGGGGCACTGAAGCTTTCTTT.

This clone appeared a few times. V is TRBV6-5 and J is TRBJ2-7; TRBD1 might be the D (6 bases). Looked up from germline, CDR1 is MNHEY and CDR2 is SVGAGI. This CDR3 is 14 amino acids long. Trimming took 5 bases from V and 3 from J, leaving 14 bases between them. The CDR3 region has the DNA TGTGCCAGCAGTCGTGGAGGACAGATCTACGAGCAGTACTTC. Amino acid sequence: CASSRGGQIYEQYF.

Of note for this clone: The same CDR3 is also encoded by other DNA sequences in this sample. The J gene is TRBJ2-1, the V gene TRBV5-1, with D hard to call. There are 12 residues in the CDR3. In germline, CDR1 is SGHRS, CDR2 YFSETQ. V was cut by 2 bases and J by 5 bases, with 5 bases left in between. For the CDR3, the DNA is TGCGCCAGCAGCTTAACAGACAATGAGCAGTTCTTC. It translates to CASSLTDNEQFF.

This clone was recorded once. The chain joins TRBV4-2 to TRBJ1-1; a weak D match, TRBD1 (6 bases). The V end lost 0 bases, the J end lost 4 bases, and 15 bases lay between the germline ends. This CDR3 comprises 16 residues. From germline, CDR1 is LGHNA and CDR2 YNFKEQ. This CDR3 is CASSQDYETGSTEAFF. The CDR3 DNA follows: TGTGCCAGCAGCCAAGATTACGAGACAGGTTCCACTGAAGCTTTCTTT.

The V gene is TRBV6-1, the J gene TRBJ1-4; a weak D match, TRBD1 (6 bases). The V gene's germline CDR1 is MNHNS and CDR2 SASEGT. Trimming shortened V by 1 base and J by 8 bases, and 14 bases separated the two germline ends. This CDR3 spans 15 amino acids. The CDR3 nucleotides read TGTGCCAGCAGTGAAGAACAGGGATTTAAAGAAAAACTGTTTTTT. It is translated as CASSEEQGFKEKLFF.

The chain combines TRBV29-1 with TRBJ1-2; TRBD1 aligns across 9 bases. With 3 bases clipped from V and 1 base from J, the junction kept 21 bases outside the gene matches. This CDR3 is built from 20 residues. CDR1 is SQVTM, CDR2 ANQGSEA, per germline. In DNA, the CDR3 is TGCAGCGTTGAGGACAGGGGCGCATCCTTCCTAAGTCGGAATAACTATGGCTACACCTTC. As protein: CSVEDRGASFLSRNNYGYTF.

The chain employs TRBV27 and TRBJ2-2; perhaps TRBD1 as D (5 bases). The V and J ends lost 5 bases and 1 base respectively, with 11 bases between them. Germline V gives CDR1 MNHEY, CDR2 SMNVEV (reference sequence). CDR3 length equals 15 residues. The CDR3 reads CASSRPTENTGELFF. CDR3 bases: TGTGCCAGCAGTCGTCCGACAGAGAACACCGGGGAGCTGTTTTTT.

The chain employs TRBV9 and TRBJ1-2; maybe TRBD1 (6 bases). The CDR3 runs to 13 residues. V lost 4 bases and J 4 bases, leaving 11 bases between the germline ends. Germline V gene lookup returns CDR1 SGDLS and CDR2 YYNGEE. The CDR3 nucleotides read TGTGCCAGCAGCCCCCAGGGGACCTATGGCTACACCTTC. Translation: CASSPQGTYGYTF.

This clone was detected a few times. This rearrangement joins TRBV18 to TRBJ2-1; 9 bases fit TRBD2. The germline gives CDR1 KGHSH, CDR2 LQKENI. This CDR3 region has 15 residues. V dropped 3 bases and J dropped 5; count of bases not matched to a gene: 5. For the CDR3, the DNA is TGTGCCAGCTCACCCCTAGCGGGATACGACAATGAGCAGTTCTTC. Amino acids: CASSPLAGYDNEQFF.

This clone was observed a handful of times. V and J are TRBV27 and TRBJ2-7; 7 bases fit TRBD1. J gave up 3 bases and V 4 bases, and 12 bases lay outside the gene matches. Germline V CDR1 and CDR2: MNHEY, SMNVEV (reference sequence). The CDR3 is made up of 16 amino acids. The chain's CDR3 is CASSSRYRGLGYEQYF. The DNA of the CDR3 is TGTGCCAGCAGTTCCCGCTACAGGGGATTAGGCTACGAGCAGTACTTC.

The gene calls are TRBV21-1 and TRBJ2-7; TRBD1, the table's D call, lacks a check against the DNA. TRBV21-1 is recorded as a pseudogene. CDR3 size: 12 residues. CDR3 nucleotide sequence: TGTGCCAGTGAGGACAGGACATACGAGCAGTACGTC. Amino acid sequence: CASEDRTYEQYV.

The chain has TRBV5-6 and TRBJ2-3; D possibly corresponds to TRBD2 (7 bases). V dropped 6 bases and J dropped 8 bases, with 25 bases sitting between them. The CDR3 sequence is 16 residues long. CDR1 is SGHDT, CDR2 YYEEEE, per germline. CDR3: CASNPALGGGQGTQYF. CDR3 in DNA: TGTGCCAGCAATCCTGCTTTGGGGGGGGGCCAGGGTACGCAGTATTTT. Full variable domain (missing parts from reference TRBV5-6 and TRBJ2-3): DAGVTQSPTHLIKTRGQQVTLRCSPKSGHDTVSWYQQALGQGPQFIFQYYEEEERQRGNFPDRFSGHQFPNYSSELNVNALLLGDSALYLCASNPALGGGQGTQYFGPGTRLTVL.

V and J are TRBV4-1 and TRBJ2-7, with TRBD2 matching over 15 bases. V lost 4 bases and J lost 0; bases outside the gene matches: 7. Germline V gene lookup returns CDR1 MGHRA and CDR2 YSYEKL. The CDR3 length is 18 residues. The CDR3 DNA reads as TGCGCCAGCAGCCGGGGACTAGCGGGGGGCCAAACCTCCTACGAGCAGTACTTC. It translates to CASSRGLAGGQTSYEQYF.

The J gene is TRBJ2-7, the V gene TRBV4-2; D might be TRBD2 (7 bases). Between the trimmed V and J ends, which lost 1 base and 3 bases, there was a span of 10 bases. The CDR3 has 14 amino acids. CDR1 and CDR2 (germline): LGHNA, YNFKEQ. In DNA, the CDR3 is TGTGCCAGCAGCCAAGGGGGGGGCCACTACGAGCAGTACTTC. This encodes CASSQGGGHYEQYF.